This T cell receptor (beta chain) appears in the sequencing data of a study of human T cells and chemical hapten exposure. The CDR3 extends over 16 amino acids. CDR1 is SGHNT and CDR2 is YENEEA in the germline V gene. V lost 5 bases to trimming and J lost 3 bases, with 18 bases between them. This clonotype was recorded at least ten times. Specified time point: patch test 2, 6 weeks after DPC sensitization. Treatment described: therapeutic diphenylcyclopropenone sensitization with weekly scalp DPC. Using its own MiXCR run on the RACE reads, TCRdb lists one record per CDR3 protein. The sample consists of some 44,000 distinct CDR3 sequences, 8.9% of them appearing once.

The J gene is TRBJ2-3, the V gene TRBV11-3; D possibly uses TRBD1 or TRBD2 (5 bases each). The clonotype originates from a woman aged 40 to 55 with alopecia areata. Some clones in this sample may be carry-over from other donors' samples. Sequencing used whole blood, obtained in connection with sensitization to the hapten diphenylcyclopropenone (DPC). CDR3 DNA sequence: TGTGCCAGCAGCCCCGGGGTCGGTGGGGGAACAGATACGCAGTATTTT. The encoded protein is CASSPGVGGGTDTQYF.